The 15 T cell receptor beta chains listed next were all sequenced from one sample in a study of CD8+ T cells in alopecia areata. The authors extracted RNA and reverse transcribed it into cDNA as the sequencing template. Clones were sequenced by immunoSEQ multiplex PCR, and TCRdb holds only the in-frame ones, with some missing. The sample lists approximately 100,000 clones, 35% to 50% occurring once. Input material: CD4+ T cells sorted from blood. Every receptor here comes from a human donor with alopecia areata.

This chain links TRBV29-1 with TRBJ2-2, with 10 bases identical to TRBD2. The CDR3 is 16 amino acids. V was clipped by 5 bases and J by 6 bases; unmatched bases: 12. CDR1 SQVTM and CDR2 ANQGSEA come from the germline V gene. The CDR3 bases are TGCAGCGTTCGAAAAGCGGGAGGGAGAGGGGCCGGGGAGCTGTTTTTT. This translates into CSVRKAGGRGAGELFF.

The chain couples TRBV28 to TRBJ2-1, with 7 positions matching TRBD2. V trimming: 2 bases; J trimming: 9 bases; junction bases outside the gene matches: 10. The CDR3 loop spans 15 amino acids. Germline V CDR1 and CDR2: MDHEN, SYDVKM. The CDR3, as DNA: TGTGCCAGCAGTTTAAGTACTAGCGAAAAAAGTGAGCAGTTCTTC. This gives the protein CASSLSTSEKSEQFF.

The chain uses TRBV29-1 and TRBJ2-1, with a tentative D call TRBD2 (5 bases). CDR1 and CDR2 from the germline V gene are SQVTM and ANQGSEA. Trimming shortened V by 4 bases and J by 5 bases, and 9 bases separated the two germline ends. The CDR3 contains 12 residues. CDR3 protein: CSVGLNNNEQFF. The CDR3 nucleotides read TGCAGCGTTGGACTAAATAACAATGAGCAGTTCTTC.

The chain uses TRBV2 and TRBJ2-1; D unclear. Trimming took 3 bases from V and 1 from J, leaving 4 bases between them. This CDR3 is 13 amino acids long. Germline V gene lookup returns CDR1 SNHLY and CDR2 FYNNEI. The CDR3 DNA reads TGTGCCAGCAGTGACGGGTCCTACAATGAGCAGTTCTTC. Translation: CASSDGSYNEQFF.

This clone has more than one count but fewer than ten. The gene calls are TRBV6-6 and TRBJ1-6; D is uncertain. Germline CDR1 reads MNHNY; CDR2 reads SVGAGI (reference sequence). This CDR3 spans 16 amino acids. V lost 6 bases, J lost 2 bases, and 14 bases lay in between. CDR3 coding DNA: TGTGCCAGCAGCCCCGACTCGAGCGCCTATAATTCACCCCTCCACTTT. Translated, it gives CASSPDSSAYNSPLHF.

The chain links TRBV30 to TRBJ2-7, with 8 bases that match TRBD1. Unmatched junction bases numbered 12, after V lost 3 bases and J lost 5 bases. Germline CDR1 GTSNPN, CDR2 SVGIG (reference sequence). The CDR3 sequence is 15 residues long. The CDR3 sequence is CAWSVTGQGVHEQYF. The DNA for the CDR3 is TGTGCCTGGAGCGTAACCGGACAGGGCGTCCACGAGCAGTACTTC.

As DNA, the CDR3 is TGCAGTGCTCCACAGGGGGATACGCAGTATTTT. It codes for CSAPQGDTQYF. The chain employs TRBV20-1 and TRBJ2-3; 7 nucleotides line up with TRBD1. The CDR3 runs to 11 residues. Germline lookup yields CDR1 DFQATT and CDR2 SNEGSKA (reference sequence). Losses at the gene ends were 5 bases for V and 6 bases for J; bases not matched to a gene: 2.

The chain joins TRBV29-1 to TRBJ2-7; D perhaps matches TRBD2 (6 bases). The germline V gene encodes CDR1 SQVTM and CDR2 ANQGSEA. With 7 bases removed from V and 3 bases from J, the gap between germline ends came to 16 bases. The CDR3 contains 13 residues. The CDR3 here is CSAKSSANYEQYF. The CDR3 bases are TGCAGCGCAAAATCTAGCGCCAACTACGAGCAGTACTTC.

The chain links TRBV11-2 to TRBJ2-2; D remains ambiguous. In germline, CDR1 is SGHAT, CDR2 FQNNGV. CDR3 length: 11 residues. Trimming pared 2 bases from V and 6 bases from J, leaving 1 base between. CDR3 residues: CASSLSGELFF. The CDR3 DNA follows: TGTGCCAGCAGCTTATCCGGGGAGCTGTTTTTT.

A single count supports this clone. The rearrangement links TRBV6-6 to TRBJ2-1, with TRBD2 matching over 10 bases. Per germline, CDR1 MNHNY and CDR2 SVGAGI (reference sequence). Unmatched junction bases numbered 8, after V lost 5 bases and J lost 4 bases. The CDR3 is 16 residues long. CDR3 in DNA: TGTGCCAGCAGTCACCGGACTAGCGGAGTATACAATGAGCAGTTCTTC. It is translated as CASSHRTSGVYNEQFF.

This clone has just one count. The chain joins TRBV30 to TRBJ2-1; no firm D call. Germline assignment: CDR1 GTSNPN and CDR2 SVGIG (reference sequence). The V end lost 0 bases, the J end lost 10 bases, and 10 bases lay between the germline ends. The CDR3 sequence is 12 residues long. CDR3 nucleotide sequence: TGTGCCTGGAGTGTACGCCGGAAAGAGCAGTTCTTC. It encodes CAWSVRRKEQFF.

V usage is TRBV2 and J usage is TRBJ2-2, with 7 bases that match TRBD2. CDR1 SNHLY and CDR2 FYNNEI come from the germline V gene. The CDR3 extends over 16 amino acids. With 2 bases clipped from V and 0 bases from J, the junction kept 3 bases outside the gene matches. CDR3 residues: CASSEKSGANTGELFF. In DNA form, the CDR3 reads TGTGCCAGCAGTGAAAAGAGCGGGGCGAACACCGGGGAGCTGTTTTTT.

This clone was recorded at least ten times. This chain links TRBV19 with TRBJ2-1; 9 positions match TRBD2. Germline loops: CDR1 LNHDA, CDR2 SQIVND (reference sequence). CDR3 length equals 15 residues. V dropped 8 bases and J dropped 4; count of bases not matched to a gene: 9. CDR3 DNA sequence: TGTGCCAGTTGCGGGAGTAGCGGGGGATACAATGAGCAGTTCTTC. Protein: CASCGSSGGYNEQFF.

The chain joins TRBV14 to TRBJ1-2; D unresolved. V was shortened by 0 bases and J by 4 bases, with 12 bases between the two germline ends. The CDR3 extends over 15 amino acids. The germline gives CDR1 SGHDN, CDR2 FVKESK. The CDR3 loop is CASSQDVGVFYGYTF. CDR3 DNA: TGTGCCAGCAGCCAAGACGTCGGGGTTTTCTATGGCTACACCTTC.

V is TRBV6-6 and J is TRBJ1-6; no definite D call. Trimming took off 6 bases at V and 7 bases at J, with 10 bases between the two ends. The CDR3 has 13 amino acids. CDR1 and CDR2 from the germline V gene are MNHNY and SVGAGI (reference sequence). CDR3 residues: CASRVGNNSPLHF. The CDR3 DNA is TGTGCCAGCAGGGTCGGGAACAATTCACCCCTCCACTTT.